This T cell receptor beta chain is drawn from a study of T and B cells in COVID-19 patients. As for the study in general: Blood was sampled from COVID-19 patients who were either actively infected or recovered. The study's findings and limits: The recovered cohort had more than 2,000 exclusive TCR clusters, including 25 to 35 low generation probability clusters.

V shed 3 bases and J shed 7 bases, with 12 bases lying between them. The CDR3 totals 14 residues. Germline lookup yields CDR1 LNHDA and CDR2 SQIVND (reference sequence). This clonotype is labeled as medium-sized. The antigen is undetermined. From blood, about 220-500 ng of genomic DNA served as TRB template. TRB rearrangements were amplified by multiplex PCR with BIOMED2 TRB-A/B primers. TCRdb processed the multiplex PCR reads anew with MiXCR; each CDR3 protein has one entry. The data hold over 8,000 distinct CDR3 sequences, with about two fifths observed a single time. This rearrangement joins TRBV19 to TRBJ2-2, with D tentatively TRBD1 (6 bases). This clonotype originated in a human donor with active COVID-19. Material: blood. CDR3 region: CASSMWGRDGELFF. In nucleotides, the CDR3 is TGTGCCAGTAGTATGTGGGGGCGAGACGGGGAGCTGTTTTTT.